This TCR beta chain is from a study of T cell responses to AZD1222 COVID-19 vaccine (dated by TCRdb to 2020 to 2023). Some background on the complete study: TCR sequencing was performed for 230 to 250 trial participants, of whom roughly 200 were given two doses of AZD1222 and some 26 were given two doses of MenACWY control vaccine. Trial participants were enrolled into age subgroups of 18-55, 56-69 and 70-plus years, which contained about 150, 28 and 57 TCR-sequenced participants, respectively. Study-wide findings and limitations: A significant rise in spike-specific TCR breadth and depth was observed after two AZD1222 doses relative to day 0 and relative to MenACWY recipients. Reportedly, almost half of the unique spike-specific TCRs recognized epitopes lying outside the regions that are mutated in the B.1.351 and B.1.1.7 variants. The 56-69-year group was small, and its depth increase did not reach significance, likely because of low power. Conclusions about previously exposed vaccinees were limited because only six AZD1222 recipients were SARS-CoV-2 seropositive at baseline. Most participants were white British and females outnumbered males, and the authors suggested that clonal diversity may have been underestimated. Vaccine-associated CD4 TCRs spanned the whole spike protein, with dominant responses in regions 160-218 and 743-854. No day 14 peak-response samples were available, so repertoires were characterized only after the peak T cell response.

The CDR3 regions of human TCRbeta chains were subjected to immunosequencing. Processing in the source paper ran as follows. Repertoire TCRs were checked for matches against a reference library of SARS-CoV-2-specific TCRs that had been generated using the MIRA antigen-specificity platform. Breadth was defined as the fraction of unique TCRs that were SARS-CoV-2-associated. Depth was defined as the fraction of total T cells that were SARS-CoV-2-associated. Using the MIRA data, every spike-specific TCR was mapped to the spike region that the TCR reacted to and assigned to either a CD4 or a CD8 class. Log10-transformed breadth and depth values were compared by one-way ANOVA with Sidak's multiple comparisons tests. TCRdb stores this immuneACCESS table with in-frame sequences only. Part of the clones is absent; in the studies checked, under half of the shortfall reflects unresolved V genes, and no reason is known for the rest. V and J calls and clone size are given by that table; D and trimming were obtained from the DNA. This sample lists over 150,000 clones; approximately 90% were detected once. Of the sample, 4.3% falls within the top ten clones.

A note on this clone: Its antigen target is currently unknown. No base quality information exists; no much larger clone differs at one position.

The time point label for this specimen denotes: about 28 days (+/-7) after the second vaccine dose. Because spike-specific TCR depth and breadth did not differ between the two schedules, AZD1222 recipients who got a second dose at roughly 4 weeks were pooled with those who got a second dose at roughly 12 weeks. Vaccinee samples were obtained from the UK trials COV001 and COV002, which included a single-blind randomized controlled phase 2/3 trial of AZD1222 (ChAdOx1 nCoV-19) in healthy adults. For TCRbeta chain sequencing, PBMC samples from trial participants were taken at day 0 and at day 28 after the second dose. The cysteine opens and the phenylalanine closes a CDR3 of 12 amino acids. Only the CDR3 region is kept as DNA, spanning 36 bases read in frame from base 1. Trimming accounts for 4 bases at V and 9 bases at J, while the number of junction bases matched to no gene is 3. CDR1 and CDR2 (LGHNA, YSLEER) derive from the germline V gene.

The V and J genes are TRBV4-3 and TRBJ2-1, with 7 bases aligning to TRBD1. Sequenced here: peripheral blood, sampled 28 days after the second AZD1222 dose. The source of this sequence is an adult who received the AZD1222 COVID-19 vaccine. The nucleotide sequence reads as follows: TGCGCCAGCAGCCTCTACAGGGGTGAGCAGTTCTTC. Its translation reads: CASSLYRGEQFF.